Listed below are T cell receptor beta chains from one sample, sequenced in a study of cytomegalovirus exposure and HLA in healthy donors. Clones were read by immunoSEQ multiplex PCR, and TCRdb kept only the in-frame ones, dropping some. The sample holds a few hundred thousand clones; 80% to 95% are singletons and the top ten take 1.7%. Specimen: PBMCs. The source is a girl aged 2 to 9 in good health and CMV-seronegative. Each CDR3 is given with its conserved first and last residue. Each record gives: clone size, J gene, V gene, D gene, CDR3 protein, CDR3 DNA. D genes are given only for firm matches. Clone size is not always given. Where it is, it says once, few, many or a class for expanded clones.

>NA|TRBJ1-2|TRBV5-6|NA
CASSPQTAGYGYTF
TGTGCCAGCAGCCCGCAGACAGCCGGCTATGGCTACACCTTC
>NA|TRBJ2-7|TRBV5-1|NA
CASSLARGGYEQYF
TGCGCCAGCAGCTTGGCCAGAGGGGGCTACGAGCAGTACTTC
>NA|TRBJ1-1|TRBV29-1|NA
CSVLTVTEAFF
TGCAGCGTTCTGACAGTCACTGAAGCTTTCTTT
>once|TRBJ2-7|TRBV29-1|TRBD2
CSVTGTSGRTTNEQYF
TGCAGCGTCACCGGGACTAGCGGGAGGACCACCAACGAGCAGTACTTC
>NA|TRBJ2-1|TRBV6-1|NA
CAGSLEGVNEQFF
TGTGCCGGCTCGTTGGAGGGAGTGAATGAGCAGTTCTTC
>NA|TRBJ1-1|TRBV7-9|TRBD1
CASSLRGVNTEAFF
TGTGCCAGCAGCCTCAGGGGGGTGAACACTGAAGCTTTCTTT
>NA|TRBJ1-1|TRBV29-1|NA
CSVEAGRGLATEAFF
TGCAGCGTTGAAGCAGGGAGGGGTTTGGCCACTGAAGCTTTCTTT
>NA|TRBJ1-3|TRBV29-1|NA
CSVDGGSGNTIYF
TGCAGCGTTGATGGGGGCAGTGGAAACACCATATATTTT
>NA|TRBJ2-3|TRBV30|NA
CAWSSGAGVTDTQYF
TGTGCCTGGAGTTCGGGGGCGGGGGTAACAGATACGCAGTATTTT
>NA|TRBJ1-6|TRBV6-5|NA
CASSYARGPNNSPLHF
TGTGCCAGCAGTTACGCCAGGGGCCCAAATAATTCACCCCTCCACTTT
>NA|TRBJ2-5|TRBV27|NA
CASSPPDREQYF
TGTGCCAGCAGTCCCCCCGATAGGGAGCAGTACTTC
>once|TRBJ2-7|TRBV19|TRBD2
CASSGTSGPYEQYF
TGTGCCAGTAGTGGAACTAGCGGACCCTACGAGCAGTACTTC
>NA|TRBJ1-1|TRBV7-2|TRBD1
CASSKRTGAEAFF
TGTGCCAGCAGCAAACGGACAGGGGCTGAAGCTTTCTTT
>NA|TRBJ2-1|TRBV5-4|TRBD2
CASSYLRLAGDDEQFF
TGTGCCAGCAGCTACCTACGACTAGCGGGGGATGATGAGCAGTTCTTC
>NA|TRBJ2-3|TRBV5-1|TRBD2
CASSLASGGDTQYF
TGCGCCAGCAGCTTGGCTAGCGGGGGGGATACGCAGTATTTT
>NA|TRBJ2-2|TRBV19|TRBD2
CASTSGGLPNTGELFF
TGTGCCAGTACAAGCGGGGGGCTTCCGAACACCGGGGAGCTGTTTTTT
>NA|TRBJ2-7|TRBV5-6|NA
CASSLALVSGAYEQYF
TGTGCCAGCAGCTTGGCCCTCGTTAGCGGCGCGTACGAGCAGTACTTC
>NA|TRBJ2-5|TRBV13|TRBD1
CASTGQGGETQYF
TGTGCCAGCACTGGACAGGGGGGAGAGACCCAGTACTTC
>NA|TRBJ1-2|TRBV6-1|NA
CASILRETAYGYTF
TGTGCCAGCATTTTACGGGAAACGGCCTATGGCTACACCTTC
>once|TRBJ1-4|TRBV28|TRBD1
CASSRGQANEKLFF
TGTGCCAGCAGCCGCGGACAGGCTAATGAAAAACTGTTTTTT
>NA|TRBJ1-2|TRBV19|NA
CASHQGNGYTF
TGTGCCAGTCACCAGGGGAATGGCTACACCTTC
>NA|TRBJ2-1|TRBV6-5|TRBD2
CASSYRPGLANNEQFF
TGTGCCAGCAGTTATAGGCCCGGACTAGCGAACAATGAGCAGTTCTTC
>NA|TRBJ1-2|TRBV5-1|NA
CASSLITGNYGYTF
TGCGCCAGCAGCCTTATAACAGGAAACTATGGCTACACCTTC
>once|TRBJ1-1|TRBV5-1|NA
CASSPIRFFVGTEAFF
TGCGCCAGCAGTCCCATTCGATTCTTTGTCGGGACTGAAGCTTTCTTT
>NA|TRBJ2-2|TRBV2|TRBD2
CASSVWIAGTNTGELFF
TGTGCCAGCAGTGTCTGGATAGCGGGGACTAACACCGGGGAGCTGTTTTTT
>NA|TRBJ2-3|TRBV7-9|NA
CASSTGDTQYF
TGTGCCAGCAGCACAGGGGATACGCAGTATTTT
>NA|TRBJ1-6|TRBV15|TRBD1
CATSPDRVGSPLHF
TGTGCCACCAGCCCTGACAGGGTTGGCTCACCCCTCCACTTT
>NA|TRBJ1-2|TRBV25-1|NA
CASSEFRGNGYTF
TGTGCCAGCAGTGAATTTAGGGGTAATGGCTACACCTTC
>once|TRBJ2-1|TRBV30|TRBD1
CAWSALIQGPHEQFF
TGTGCCTGGAGTGCCCTAATACAGGGGCCCCATGAGCAGTTCTTC
>NA|TRBJ2-1|TRBV10-3|TRBD2
CAISHPQREGPNEQFF
TGTGCCATCAGTCACCCTCAGCGGGAGGGCCCGAATGAGCAGTTCTTC
>NA|TRBJ2-2|TRBV9|NA
CASSAKTENTGELFF
TGTGCCAGCAGCGCAAAGACAGAGAACACCGGGGAGCTGTTTTTT
>NA|TRBJ2-7|TRBV29-1|NA
CSVEVEFYEQYF
TGCAGCGTTGAAGTAGAGTTCTACGAGCAGTACTTC
>NA|TRBJ2-1|TRBV20-1|NA
CSAWVDSEQFF
TGCAGTGCGTGGGTCGACAGTGAGCAGTTCTTC